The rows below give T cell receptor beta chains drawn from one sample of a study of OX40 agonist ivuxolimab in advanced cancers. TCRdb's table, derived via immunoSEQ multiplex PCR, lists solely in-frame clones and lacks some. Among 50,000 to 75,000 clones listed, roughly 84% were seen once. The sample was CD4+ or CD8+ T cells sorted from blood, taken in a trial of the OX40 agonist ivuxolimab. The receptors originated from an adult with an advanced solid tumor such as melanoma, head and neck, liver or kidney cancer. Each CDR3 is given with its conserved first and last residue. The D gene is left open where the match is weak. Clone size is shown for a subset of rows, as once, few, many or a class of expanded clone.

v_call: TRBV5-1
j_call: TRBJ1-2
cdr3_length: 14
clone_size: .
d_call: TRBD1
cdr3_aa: CASSLDRGEYGYTF

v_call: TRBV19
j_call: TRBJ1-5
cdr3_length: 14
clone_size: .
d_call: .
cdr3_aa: CASSDRYSNQPQHF

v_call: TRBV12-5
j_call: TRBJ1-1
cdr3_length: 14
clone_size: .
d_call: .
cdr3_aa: CASGLGQPNTEAFF

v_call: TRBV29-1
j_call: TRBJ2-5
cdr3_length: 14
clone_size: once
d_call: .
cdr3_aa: CSVEENLGGETQYF

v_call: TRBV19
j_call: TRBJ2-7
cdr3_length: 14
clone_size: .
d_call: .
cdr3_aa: CASSIDSSGREQYF

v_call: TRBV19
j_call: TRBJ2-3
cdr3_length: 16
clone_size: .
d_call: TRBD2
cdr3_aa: CASSIWTSSRTDTQYF

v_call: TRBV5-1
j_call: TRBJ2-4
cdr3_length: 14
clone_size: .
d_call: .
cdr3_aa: CASSLGESKNIQYF

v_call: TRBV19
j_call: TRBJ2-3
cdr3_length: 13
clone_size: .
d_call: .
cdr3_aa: CASSIGQQDTQYF

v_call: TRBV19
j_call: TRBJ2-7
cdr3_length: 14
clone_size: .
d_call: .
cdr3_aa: CASSIQAQAYEQYF

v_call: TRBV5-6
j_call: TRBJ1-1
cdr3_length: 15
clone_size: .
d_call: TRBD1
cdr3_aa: CASSNHRGESTEAFF

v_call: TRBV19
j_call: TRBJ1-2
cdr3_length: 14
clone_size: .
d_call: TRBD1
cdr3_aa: CASRDPQGAYGYTF

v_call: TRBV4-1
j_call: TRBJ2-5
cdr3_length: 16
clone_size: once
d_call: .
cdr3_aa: CASSQDRQGFIETQYF

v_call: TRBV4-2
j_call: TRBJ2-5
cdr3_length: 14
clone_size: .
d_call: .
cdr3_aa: CASSERQGTETQYF